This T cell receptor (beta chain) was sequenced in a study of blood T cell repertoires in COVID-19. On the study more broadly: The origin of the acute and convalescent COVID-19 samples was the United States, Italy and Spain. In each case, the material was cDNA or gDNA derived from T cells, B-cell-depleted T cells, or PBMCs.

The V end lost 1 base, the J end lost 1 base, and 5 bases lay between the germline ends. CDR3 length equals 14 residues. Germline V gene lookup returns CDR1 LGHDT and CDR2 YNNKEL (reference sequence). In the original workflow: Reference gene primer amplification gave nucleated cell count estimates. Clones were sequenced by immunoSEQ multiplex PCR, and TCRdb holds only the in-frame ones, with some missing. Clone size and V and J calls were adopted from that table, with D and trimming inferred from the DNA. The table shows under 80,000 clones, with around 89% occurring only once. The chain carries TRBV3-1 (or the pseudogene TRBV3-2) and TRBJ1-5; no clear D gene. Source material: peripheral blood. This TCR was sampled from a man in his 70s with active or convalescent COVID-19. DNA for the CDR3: TGTGCCAGCAGCCAAGCCCAAAGCAATCAGCCCCAGCATTTT. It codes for CASSQAQSNQPQHF.